This TCR beta chain was sequenced for a study of blood T cell repertoires in COVID-19. Looking at the study overall: Italy, Spain and the United States were the sources of the convalescent and acute COVID-19 samples. Nucleic acid was either cDNA or gDNA, and it came from T cells, B-cell-depleted T cells, or PBMCs.

The authors' processing: The assay estimated nucleated cells by amplifying reference gene primers. TCRdb's copy holds only in-frame clones and misses some; the assay was immunoSEQ multiplex PCR. The DNA was the basis for D and trimming; V, J and clone size are from that table. Seen here are 30,000 to 40,000 clones, 88% observed once, and the top ten hold more than 13%. Trimming pared 0 bases from V and 4 bases from J, leaving 9 bases between. CDR3 size: 14 residues. The germline gives CDR1 SGHRS, CDR2 YFSETQ. This chain links TRBV5-1 with TRBJ2-3, with D unclear. This TCR came from a human donor with active COVID-19. The donor label of this sample is uncertain. Sequencing was performed on peripheral blood. CDR3 nucleotide sequence: TGCGCCAGCAGCTTGGGACGGAGTTCAGATACGCAGTATTTT. The encoded protein is CASSLGRSSDTQYF.